This TCR beta chain was sequenced during a study of blood T cell repertoires in COVID-19. This clone appeared a single time. This CDR3 is built from 15 residues. Losses at the gene ends were 2 bases for V and 2 bases for J; bases not matched to a gene: 4. Germline CDR1 reads LGHNA; CDR2 reads YNFKEQ. The method was immunoSEQ multiplex PCR; TCRdb's version includes in-frame clones alone and lacks a portion of them. Altogether more than 45,000 clones are present, 80% to 90% being singletons, with the ten largest covering roughly 9.2%. Material: peripheral blood. The chain recombines TRBV4-2 with TRBJ2-7; 9 nucleotides line up with TRBD1. The sequence derives from a human donor in a cohort sampled during active COVID-19. The CDR3 region is CASSQPGQGPYEQYF. CDR3 coding DNA: TGTGCCAGCAGCCAACCGGGACAGGGACCCTACGAGCAGTACTTC.